A selection of T cell receptor beta chains follows, all from one sample in a study of blood T cell repertoires in COVID-19. This table comes from immunoSEQ multiplex PCR, and its TCRdb copy is limited to in-frame clones, with some not included. The sample includes about 73,000 clones, 65% to 85% of them seen just once. Sequences were obtained from peripheral blood. The receptors were gathered from an older woman with acute or convalescent COVID-19. Both conserved end residues are part of each CDR3. D genes are given only for firm matches. Only some rows state a clone size, as once, few, many or a class for expanded clones.

TRBV28,TRBJ2-2,.,.,TGTGCCAGCAGTTTAGGGGGGACGAACACCGGGGAGCTGTTTTTT,CASSLGGTNTGELFF
TRBV14,TRBJ1-2,.,TRBD1,TGTGCCAGCAGCCCAGGGGGTCGTGGCTACACCTTC,CASSPGGRGYTF
TRBV6-5,TRBJ2-6,.,.,TGTGCCAGCAATCCAGGAAGCTCTGGGGCCAACGTCCTGACTTTC,CASNPGSSGANVLTF
TRBV21-1,TRBJ1-5,.,.,TGTGCCAGCAGCAAAGTGGCCGCGGCGGGGGAGTGGGGTATATCACAGCCCCAGCATTTT,CASSKVAAAGEWGISQPQHF
TRBV5-1,TRBJ2-7,.,TRBD1,TGCGCCAGCAGCGTGGGACAGGGGGGGTCCGAGCAGTACTTC,CASSVGQGGSEQYF
TRBV19,TRBJ1-4,once,.,TGTGCCAGTAGTATAGGAGGGAAAAAACTGTTTTTT,CASSIGGKKLFF
TRBV5-1,TRBJ1-1,.,.,TGCGCCAGCAGTCTCTCGGTTATGAACACTGAAGCTTTCTTT,CASSLSVMNTEAFF
TRBV6-5,TRBJ1-6,.,.,TGTGCCAGCAGTCAACGGTTAGATTCACCCCTCCACTTT,CASSQRLDSPLHF
TRBV11-2,TRBJ1-1,.,.,TGTGCCAGCAGCTTAGGCCAGAGGACTGAAGCTTTCTTT,CASSLGQRTEAFF
TRBV7-9,TRBJ1-6,.,.,TGTGCCGGGGAGGACTCCAAAAATTCACCCCTCCACTTT,CAGEDSKNSPLHF
TRBV7-3,TRBJ2-1,few,.,TGTGCCAGCAGCTTAGGAGGGCATGAGCAGTTCTTC,CASSLGGHEQFF
TRBV28,TRBJ1-2,.,TRBD1,TGTGCCAGCGGACAGGCAAACGGCCGGGGCTACACCTTC,CASGQANGRGYTF
TRBV5-1,TRBJ2-1,.,TRBD2,TGCGCCAGCAGCTTGACTAGCGGGAGGGGCGATGAGCAGTTCTTC,CASSLTSGRGDEQFF
TRBV25-1,TRBJ1-2,.,TRBD1,TGTGCCAGCAGTCTCACAGGACAGGGGGAACGTGGCTACACCTTC,CASSLTGQGERGYTF
TRBV4-2,TRBJ2-2,.,.,TGTGCCAGCAGCCAAGATCTTGGAGGGCAGGGCACCGGGGAGCTGTTTTTT,CASSQDLGGQGTGELFF
TRBV30,TRBJ1-2,.,TRBD1,TGTGCCTGGAGTCCCCAACTCGGGACAGGGGTAGGCTACACCTTC,CAWSPQLGTGVGYTF
TRBV12-3/TRBV12-4,TRBJ1-2,.,.,TGTGCCAGCAGTTTTGTTAGAGTCTATGGCTACACCTTC,CASSFVRVYGYTF
TRBV7-9,TRBJ1-1,few,.,TGTGCCAGCAGGATGGACAGAATGAACACTGAAGCTTTCTTT,CASRMDRMNTEAFF
TRBV5-6,TRBJ1-5,once,.,TGTGCCAGCAGCTTGGGAGGCAGATATCAGCCCCAGCATTTT,CASSLGGRYQPQHF
TRBV12-3/TRBV12-4,TRBJ1-1,.,TRBD1,TGTGCCAGCAGTTTAGCCGGGACAGGGCGGCCTCCCTTT,CASSLAGTGRPPF
TRBV24-1,TRBJ2-1,.,.,TGTGCCACCAGTGGCTACTACAATGAGCAGTTCTTC,CATSGYYNEQFF
TRBV19,TRBJ1-2,once,TRBD1,TGTGCCACCGGGACAGGGGGCTATGGCTACACCTTC,CATGTGGYGYTF
TRBV7-2,TRBJ1-5,.,.,TGTGCCAGCAGCTTAGTAGGGGTTAGCAATCAGCCCCAGCATTTT,CASSLVGVSNQPQHF
TRBV9,TRBJ1-3,.,TRBD1,TGTGCCAGCAGCCGGACAGGGGTCTTTTTCACTGGAAACACCATATATTTT,CASSRTGVFFTGNTIYF
TRBV5-8,TRBJ1-1,.,.,TGTGCCAGCAGCCTGAGAACAGGGGAAGCTTTCTTT,CASSLRTGEAFF
TRBV28,TRBJ1-2,.,TRBD1,TGTGCCAGCAGTCAATCACAGACAGGGGTTTTAGGCTACACCTTC,CASSQSQTGVLGYTF
TRBV4-1,TRBJ2-3,.,TRBD2,TGCGCCAGCAGCCAGGGCCAAGCGGGACCCGGCACAGATACGCAGTATTTT,CASSQGQAGPGTDTQYF
TRBV7-9,TRBJ2-1,.,.,TGTGCCAGCAGCTTCTTACCGGACAGTGAGCAGTTCTTC,CASSFLPDSEQFF
TRBV7-9,TRBJ2-1,.,TRBD2,TGTGCCAGCAGCTTAGTGGGGACTAGCGGGAGTAGCTCCTACAATGAGCAGTTCTTC,CASSLVGTSGSSSYNEQFF
TRBV4-2,TRBJ2-5,.,TRBD2,TGTGCCAGCAGCCAAGATCCTAGCGGGGGACTCGGGACCCAGTACTTC,CASSQDPSGGLGTQYF
TRBV19,TRBJ2-2,once,TRBD1,TGTGCCAGTAGTGCCCGGGACAGGTACACCGGGGAGCTGTTTTTT,CASSARDRYTGELFF
TRBV5-1,TRBJ2-1,.,.,TGCGCCAGCAGCTTGGCCGAGGGCTCCTACAATGAGCAGTTCTTC,CASSLAEGSYNEQFF
TRBV5-1,TRBJ1-2,.,.,TGCGCCAGCAGCCCGGGAGGGATAGGTTACACCTTC,CASSPGGIGYTF
TRBV30,TRBJ1-1,.,.,TGTGCCTGGACCAGGGGAGACACTGAAGCTTTCTTT,CAWTRGDTEAFF
TRBV9,TRBJ1-6,.,.,TGTGCCAGCAGCTTATACGAGGACAGTAATTCACCCCTCCACTTT,CASSLYEDSNSPLHF
TRBV27,TRBJ2-2,few,.,TGTGCCAGCGGGGGGAGAAACACCGGGGAGCTGTTTTTT,CASGGRNTGELFF
TRBV7-8,TRBJ1-4,.,.,TGTGCCAGCAGCTTAGCGGCGGGGCGGACTAATGAAAAACTGTTTTTT,CASSLAAGRTNEKLFF
TRBV2,TRBJ1-1,.,TRBD1,TGTGCCAGCTTAACAGGGGGAACTGAAGCTTTCTTT,CASLTGGTEAFF
TRBV3-1/TRBV3-2,TRBJ2-1,once,TRBD2,TGTGCCAGCAGCCACGGACTAGCCTACAATGAGCAGTTCTTC,CASSHGLAYNEQFF
TRBV7-2,TRBJ2-5,.,TRBD1,TGTGCCAGCAGCGACCGGACAGGGGGCGGAGAAGAGACCCAGTACTTC,CASSDRTGGGEETQYF
TRBV5-1,TRBJ2-1,once,TRBD2,TGCGCCAGCAGCTTGCCTAGCGGGGGGGTAGGAGGTGAGCAGTTCTTC,CASSLPSGGVGGEQFF
TRBV21-1,TRBJ1-2,.,.,TGTGCCAGCACCCACAGGACCGGCTATGGCTACACCTTC,CASTHRTGYGYTF
TRBV7-8,TRBJ1-6,.,.,TGTGCCAGCAGACAAGGACGAGCGGAGGGCAGAAATAATTCACCCCTCCACTTT,CASRQGRAEGRNNSPLHF
TRBV15,TRBJ2-5,.,TRBD1,TGTGCCACCAGCAGGGACAGGAGCCAAGAGACCCAGTACTTC,CATSRDRSQETQYF
TRBV2,TRBJ1-2,.,TRBD1,TGTGCCAGCAGTGAGGCAGGGGGCGACTATGGCTACACCTTC,CASSEAGGDYGYTF
TRBV4-2,TRBJ2-1,few,TRBD2,TGTGCCAGCAGCCAAAGCGGGAGTATCGGGGAGCAGTTCTTC,CASSQSGSIGEQFF
TRBV3-1/TRBV3-2,TRBJ1-6,.,TRBD1,TGTGCCAGCAGCCTAACAGGGGGGGATTCACCCCTCCACTTT,CASSLTGGDSPLHF
TRBV10-3,TRBJ2-7,.,.,TGTGCCACAGGCCAGGCCAAAACCTACGAGCAGTACTTC,CATGQAKTYEQYF
TRBV5-6,TRBJ1-1,.,.,TGTGCCAGCAGCTTGGGGACAGTTAACACTGAAGCTTTCTTT,CASSLGTVNTEAFF